The 26 T cell receptor beta chains below all came from one sample that was sequenced in a study of cytomegalovirus exposure and HLA in healthy donors. This PCR relied on a set of 60 Vbeta primers and 13 Jbeta primers. Clones were read by immunoSEQ multiplex PCR, and TCRdb kept only the in-frame ones, dropping some. The sample lists around 140,000 clones; around 81% were seen once. The sequenced material came from PBMCs. The source of these receptors is a man aged 45-60 years in good health and CMV-seronegative.

The chain uses TRBV15 and TRBJ2-4, with a weak D call TRBD1 (6 bases). This CDR3 has 14 residues. The germline V and J ends were trimmed by 1 base and 6 bases, with 10 bases remaining between them. CDR1 LNHNV and CDR2 YYDKDF come from the germline V gene (reference sequence). The CDR3 loop is CATSRGQGINIQYF. The CDR3 nucleotides are TGTGCCACCAGCAGAGGCCAGGGGATAAACATTCAGTACTTC.

On this clone: Compared with germline, one end of the junction differs, possibly owing to a read error. This chain joins TRBV5-6 and TRBJ2-5, with TRBD2 as a possible D gene (5 bases). This CDR3 comprises 12 residues. CDR1 SGHDT and CDR2 YYEEEE come from the germline V gene. CDR3 bases: TGTGCCAGCAGCCCCCTTTCAGGCCGGAGGAACTTC. Its translation is CASSPLSGRRNF.

V is TRBV19 and J is TRBJ2-7; 9 bases fit TRBD1. The CDR3 contains 14 residues. V shed 10 bases and J 5 bases; nucleotides not matched to a gene: 12. Germline-derived CDR1 and CDR2 are LNHDA and SQIVND (reference sequence). In DNA, the CDR3 is TGTGCCACCGAAGCCGGGACAGGGCTAGACGAGCAGTACTTC. This gives the protein CATEAGTGLDEQYF.

This clone was detected a few times. The V gene is TRBV19, the J gene TRBJ1-2; perhaps TRBD1 as D (5 bases). Germline CDR1 and CDR2: LNHDA and SQIVND (reference sequence). This CDR3 has 14 amino acids. V lost 5 bases and J 2 bases, leaving 12 bases between the germline ends. CDR3 coding DNA: TGTGCCAGTAGTGAGCAGGGAGGCAACTATGGCTACACCTTC. Translating gives CASSEQGGNYGYTF.

This clone was counted a few times. The chain recombines TRBV6-6 with TRBJ2-5, with TRBD1 identical over 10 bases. The DNA matches TRBJ2-7 better at its end, which makes the J call doubtful. Germline lookup yields CDR1 MNHNY and CDR2 SVGAGI (reference sequence). This CDR3 spans 15 amino acids. CDR3 in DNA: TGTGCGATCAGGGGGGGACAGGGGATATCCTACGAGCAGTACTTC. Translating it yields CAIRGGQGISYEQYF.

The V and J genes are TRBV18 and TRBJ1-1; a weak D match, TRBD1 (6 bases). The CDR3 length is 15 residues. V lost 0 bases and J 5 bases, leaving 13 bases between the germline ends. CDR1 KGHSH and CDR2 LQKENI come from the germline V gene. CDR3: CASSPPSGVDTEAFF. The DNA of the CDR3 is TGTGCCAGCTCACCACCGTCAGGGGTAGATACTGAAGCTTTCTTT.

V and J are TRBV11-3 and TRBJ1-2; TRBD1 might be the D (6 bases). Deletions cut 4 bases from V and 3 bases from J, with 15 bases between. CDR1 is SGHNT and CDR2 is YENEEA in the germline V gene. CDR3 length: 15 residues. The CDR3 loop is CASSSLQGVDYGYTF. The CDR3 DNA reads as TGTGCCAGCAGCTCTTTACAGGGAGTGGACTATGGCTACACCTTC.

CDR3 residues: CASSQVRRTGELFF. In DNA, the CDR3 is TGTGCCAGCAGCCAGGTTAGGAGAACCGGGGAGCTGTTTTTT. The rearrangement uses TRBV14 and TRBJ2-2; no definite D call. The germline CDR1 and CDR2 sequences are SGHDN and FVKESK. The V end was cut by 3 bases, the J end by 5 bases, with 10 bases between. The CDR3 consists of 14 residues.

The chain employs TRBV11-2 and TRBJ2-3; 9 bases agree with TRBD1. Germline CDR1 SGHAT, CDR2 FQNNGV. After removal of 4 bases from V and 3 bases from J, the junction contained 11 bases not matched to a gene. The length of the CDR3 is 17 residues. CDR3 in amino acids: CASSSGTGYVGTDTQYF. The CDR3 DNA reads as TGTGCCAGCAGCTCCGGGACAGGGTATGTGGGAACAGATACGCAGTATTTT. The complete variable domain, with remaining parts taken from reference TRBV11-2 and TRBJ2-3, reads EAGVAQSPRYKIIEKRQSVAFWCNPISGHATLYWYQQILGQGPKLLIQFQNNGVVDDSQLPKDRFSAERLKGVDSTLKIQPAKLEDSAVYLCASSSGTGYVGTDTQYFGPGTRLTVL.

The chain combines TRBV29-1 with TRBJ2-1, with 7 bases that match TRBD2. The CDR3 sequence is 11 residues long. V lost 5 bases, J lost 7 bases, and 2 bases stayed unmatched. CDR1 SQVTM and CDR2 ANQGSEA come from the germline V gene. DNA for the CDR3: TGCAGCGTTCGGACTAGAAATGAGCAGTTCTTC. Its translation: CSVRTRNEQFF.

This chain joins TRBV2 and TRBJ1-2; D is unclear. Germline V gene sequence: CDR1 SNHLY, CDR2 FYNNEI. CDR3 length: 12 amino acids. V lost 4 bases and J 1 base, leaving 4 bases between the germline ends. The CDR3 loop is CASSAVNYGYTF. The DNA for the CDR3 is TGTGCCAGCAGTGCAGTTAACTATGGCTACACCTTC.

The table lists this clone with a count of one. The chain couples TRBV30 to TRBJ2-1, with 10 bases lining up with TRBD2. Germline-derived CDR1 and CDR2 are GTSNPN and SVGIG (reference sequence). The CDR3 spans 16 residues. Trimming took 2 bases from V and 0 from J; bases not matched to a gene: 4. CDR3 loop: CAWSRTSGRSYNEQFF. The CDR3 coding sequence is TGTGCCTGGAGTAGGACTAGCGGACGCTCCTACAATGAGCAGTTCTTC.

V is TRBV12-5 and J is TRBJ1-2, with 10 bases lining up with TRBD1. The V gene's germline CDR1 is LGHNT and CDR2 FRNRAP. V was clipped by 3 bases and J by 5 bases; unmatched bases: 9. CDR3 size: 16 residues. CDR3 in amino acids: CASGFDRPGQGYGYTF. The CDR3, as DNA: TGTGCTAGTGGTTTTGATCGGCCGGGACAGGGGTATGGCTACACCTTC.

This clone has only a few counts. This chain links TRBV7-2 with TRBJ1-6; possibly TRBD1 for D (5 bases). This CDR3 region has 14 residues. Trimming removed 10 bases at V and 9 bases at J, with 19 bases between. Germline CDR1 and CDR2: SGHTA and FQGNSA. Here the CDR3 DNA reads TGTGCCACCTCGGAGGGTCTCGGGGCTTCACCCCTCCACTTT. It specifies CATSEGLGASPLHF.

The rearrangement joins TRBV4-1 to TRBJ1-1; possibly TRBD1 for D (5 bases). V shed 3 bases and J shed 1 base, with 15 bases lying between them. Germline assignment: CDR1 MGHRA and CDR2 YSYEKL. The CDR3 runs 16 residues. The CDR3 protein is CASSHRPGHGNTEAFF. CDR3 coding DNA: TGCGCCAGCAGCCATAGACCAGGGCACGGGAACACTGAAGCTTTCTTT.

This chain uses TRBV11-2 with TRBJ1-2, with a tentative D call TRBD1 (5 bases). The CDR3 is 14 amino acids. Germline-derived CDR1 and CDR2 are SGHAT and FQNNGV. With 4 bases removed from V and 4 bases from J, the gap between germline ends came to 13 bases. The CDR3 region is CASSSSSGGYGYTF. In nucleotides, the CDR3 is TGTGCCAGCAGCTCCTCGAGCGGGGGCTATGGCTACACCTTC.

This chain links TRBV2 with TRBJ2-2, with a tentative D call TRBD1 (6 bases). V was pared by 5 bases and J by 4 bases, with 23 bases between. Germline V gives CDR1 SNHLY, CDR2 FYNNEI. CDR3 size: 18 residues. The CDR3 nucleotides read TGTGCCAGCAGTATGGGGATTGGGGGCGCCACGGGCACCGGGGAGCTGTTTTTT. Translation: CASSMGIGGATGTGELFF.

This clone has a handful of counts. The chain links TRBV6-1 to TRBJ1-3; 10 bases are shared with TRBD1. V was clipped by 8 bases and J by 8 bases; unmatched bases: 6. Germline V gene sequence: CDR1 MNHNS, CDR2 SASEGT. This CDR3 spans 13 amino acids. The CDR3 loop reads CASRGTGVDTIYF. The DNA for the CDR3 is TGTGCCAGCCGGGGGACAGGGGTGGACACCATATATTTT.

This clone was detected only a few times. The V and J genes are TRBV2 and TRBJ2-3; D is unresolved. Germline loops: CDR1 SNHLY, CDR2 FYNNEI. Trimming shortened V by 2 bases and J by 0 bases, and 12 bases separated the two germline ends. The CDR3 length is 16 residues. CDR3 nucleotides: TGTGCCAGCAGTGAACTAGGAGAGATTAGCACAGATACGCAGTATTTT. Translated, it gives CASSELGEISTDTQYF.

The CDR3 DNA is TGTGCCAGCAGTTATGCCGAACCGGGCGAGCAGTACTTC. It encodes CASSYAEPGEQYF. The V and J genes are TRBV6-5 and TRBJ2-7; D is uncertain. V was cut by 3 bases and J by 6 bases, with 12 bases left in between. CDR3 size: 13 residues. Germline CDR1 MNHEY, CDR2 SVGAGI.

The rearrangement joins TRBV7-8 to TRBJ2-4; 9 bases line up with TRBD1. The V and J ends lost 5 bases and 8 bases, in that order; junction bases with no gene match: 4. The CDR3 is 13 amino acids. CDR1 and CDR2 from the germline V gene are SGHVS and FQNEAQ. CDR3 DNA: TGTGCCAGCAGCCAGGGACAGGGAGACATTCAGTACTTC. Translated: CASSQGQGDIQYF. Full variable domain (missing parts from reference TRBV7-8 and TRBJ2-4): GAGVSQSPRYKVAKRGQDVALRCDPISGHVSLFWYQQALGQGPEFLTYFQNEAQLDKSGLPSDRFFAERPEGSVSTLKIQRTQQEDSAVYLCASSQGQGDIQYFGAGTRLSVL.

The chain links TRBV5-1 to TRBJ1-2; 8 nucleotides align to TRBD1. Germline V gene sequence: CDR1 SGHRS, CDR2 YFSETQ. The junction had 6 bases not matched to a gene; V was cut back by 6 bases and J by 2 bases. The CDR3 covers 14 residues. This CDR3 is CASTPDRENYGYTF. As DNA, the CDR3 is TGCGCCAGCACCCCGGACAGGGAAAACTATGGCTACACCTTC.

The chain employs TRBV6-1 and TRBJ2-2, with TRBD2 identical over 7 bases. V shed 0 bases and J 5 bases; nucleotides not matched to a gene: 6. CDR1 is MNHNS and CDR2 is SASEGT in the germline V gene. This CDR3 region has 16 residues. The CDR3 DNA sequence: TGTGCCAGCAGTGAAGCGGTGGGACTACCTACCGGGGAGCTGTTTTTT. It encodes CASSEAVGLPTGELFF.

V usage is TRBV30 and J usage is TRBJ1-6, with 10 bases identical to TRBD1. Trimming removed 2 bases from V and 9 bases from J; junction bases left unmatched: 7. CDR3 length: 15 amino acids. Per the germline V gene, CDR1 is GTSNPN and CDR2 is SVGIG (reference sequence). The CDR3 is CAWSPGQGVFSPLHF. Here the CDR3 DNA reads TGTGCCTGGAGTCCCGGACAGGGGGTTTTTTCACCCCTCCACTTT.

This clone was seen only once. The CDR3 loop reads CSVGTGNEQYF. The CDR3 DNA reads TGCAGCGTTGGGACAGGGAACGAGCAGTACTTC. J is TRBJ2-7 and V is TRBV29-1; TRBD1 matches 8 bases. The V and J ends lost 4 bases and 5 bases, in that order; junction bases with no gene match: 1. CDR1 SQVTM and CDR2 ANQGSEA come from the germline V gene. This CDR3 region has 11 residues.

This clone turned up a few times. This rearrangement joins TRBV5-8 to TRBJ1-1; TRBD1 aligns across 7 bases. V lost 2 bases, J lost 3 bases, and 4 bases stayed unmatched. The CDR3 consists of 14 residues. In germline, CDR1 is SGHTS, CDR2 YDEGEE. The CDR3: CASSLLGTDTEAFF. CDR3 sequence (DNA): TGTGCCAGCAGCTTATTGGGGACAGACACTGAAGCTTTCTTT.